The next 15 T cell receptor beta chains were all read from a single sample in a study of blood T cell repertoires in COVID-19 (dated by TCRdb to about 2020). Library preparation employed the immunoSEQ multiplex PCR assay. Not all clones reach the TCRdb copy of this immuneACCESS table, which keeps in-frame sequences only. Checked studies attribute under half of the gap to unresolved V genes and leave the rest unexplained. Here the sample has 250,000 to 300,000 clones; 81% occur a single time. The top ten constitute over 2.5% of the sample. Sequencing was carried out using peripheral blood. The receptors were gathered from a woman aged 55-69 years with active or convalescent COVID-19.

A few counts support this clone. This chain connects TRBV11-2 to TRBJ2-2, with 8 nucleotides matching TRBD1. CDR1 and CDR2 (germline): SGHAT, FQNNGV. The CDR3 is 15 amino acids. V gave up 0 bases and J gave up 5 bases; unmatched junction bases: 2. In DNA, the CDR3 is TGTGCCAGCAGCTTAGAGCGGACAGGGACCGGGGAGCTGTTTTTT. This codes for CASSLERTGTGELFF. The full variable domain, with the rest looked up from reference TRBV11-2 and TRBJ2-2, is EAGVAQSPRYKIIEKRQSVAFWCNPISGHATLYWYQQILGQGPKLLIQFQNNGVVDDSQLPKDRFSAERLKGVDSTLKIQPAKLEDSAVYLCASSLERTGTGELFFGEGSRLTVL.

The chain is built from TRBV7-2 and TRBJ2-5; TRBD2 matches at 9 bases. CDR3 length: 15 amino acids. Per germline, CDR1 SGHTA and CDR2 FQGNSA. The junction had 3 bases not matched to a gene; V was cut back by 1 base and J by 3 bases. CDR3 in amino acids: CASSLGLAEEETQYF. The DNA of the CDR3 is TGTGCCAGCAGCTTAGGACTAGCGGAAGAAGAGACCCAGTACTTC.

The chain recombines TRBV28 with TRBJ2-5, with D perhaps TRBD1 (8 bases). Germline V gene sequence: CDR1 MDHEN, CDR2 SYDVKM. V lost 5 bases and J lost 5, with 15 bases in between. The CDR3 is 14 amino acids. CDR3 protein: CASSTTGEGETQYF. The CDR3 DNA is TGTGCCAGCAGTACGACAGGGGAGGGGGAGACCCAGTACTTC.

This sequence joins TRBV30 and TRBJ1-5; maybe TRBD1 (5 bases). Germline CDR1 reads GTSNPN; CDR2 reads SVGIG (reference sequence). The CDR3 spans 15 residues. With 1 base removed from V and 0 bases from J, the gap between germline ends came to 10 bases. CDR3 nucleotides: TGTGCCTGGAGTGGCCCGACAGCTAGCAATCAGCCCCAGCATTTT. It is translated as CAWSGPTASNQPQHF. Full variable domain (missing parts from reference TRBV30 and TRBJ1-5): SQTIHQWPATLVQPVGSPLSLECTVEGTSNPNLYWYRQAAGRGLQLLFYSVGIGQISSEVPQNLSASRPQDRQFILSSKKLLLSDSGFYLCAWSGPTASNQPQHFGDGTRLSIL.

This chain connects TRBV7-3 to TRBJ1-1, with D possibly TRBD1 on 6 matching bases. CDR1 is SGHTA and CDR2 is FQGTGA in the germline V gene. The CDR3 covers 15 residues. The V end was cut by 1 base, the J end by 4 bases, with 13 bases between. This CDR3 is CASSLKGGLATEAFF. As DNA, the CDR3 is TGTGCCAGCAGCTTAAAGGGGGGGCTTGCCACTGAAGCTTTCTTT.

The chain links TRBV9 to TRBJ2-5; perhaps TRBD2 as D (5 bases). This CDR3 contains 14 residues. The V gene lost 1 base and the J gene lost 3 bases, with 10 bases spanning the gap. Per germline, CDR1 SGDLS and CDR2 YYNGEE. The CDR3, as DNA: TGTGCCAGCAGCGTAAATCCTAGCAAAGAGACCCAGTACTTC. It codes for CASSVNPSKETQYF.

This chain links TRBV19 with TRBJ1-2; D is perhaps TRBD1 (5 bases). Germline V lookup: CDR1 LNHDA, CDR2 SQIVND (reference sequence). The CDR3 loop spans 14 amino acids. V dropped 5 bases and J dropped 3 bases, with 13 bases sitting between them. CDR3 residues: CASSSLQGDYGYTF. The CDR3 region has the DNA TGTGCCAGTAGTTCTCTTCAGGGTGACTATGGCTACACCTTC.

V usage is TRBV27 and J usage is TRBJ1-2, with a possible D match to TRBD1 (5 bases). The CDR3 loop spans 18 amino acids. Germline V lookup: CDR1 MNHEY, CDR2 SMNVEV (reference sequence). V was shortened by 2 bases and J by 0 bases, with 19 bases between the two germline ends. As DNA, the CDR3 is TGTGCCAGCAGTTTAAGAGCGTGGGGGGATCTAGCTAACTATGGCTACACCTTC. Translating it yields CASSLRAWGDLANYGYTF.

This chain uses TRBV7-9 with TRBJ2-7; TRBD1 matches 10 bases. The V and J ends lost 5 bases and 2 bases, in that order; junction bases with no gene match: 6. Germline CDR1 and CDR2: SEHNR and FQNEAQ (reference sequence). There are 15 residues in the CDR3. CDR3 coding DNA: TGTGCCAGCAGCCTTGGGACAGGGGCAACCTACGAGCAGTACTTC. Translation gives CASSLGTGATYEQYF.

V gene TRBV4-2 combines with J gene TRBJ1-3, with 11 bases identical to TRBD1. Trimming took 5 bases from V and 1 from J; bases not matched to a gene: 7. CDR3 length: 17 amino acids. The germline V gene encodes CDR1 LGHNA and CDR2 YNFKEQ. CDR3 DNA: TGTGCCAGCAGCAAGGACAGGGGGCTGGGATCTGGAAACACCATATATTTT. This sequence encodes CASSKDRGLGSGNTIYF.

This chain joins TRBV12-5 and TRBJ1-4; D may be TRBD1 (5 bases). Germline V lookup: CDR1 LGHNT, CDR2 FRNRAP. This CDR3 is built from 13 residues. Deletions cut 8 bases from V and 3 bases from J, with 10 bases between. CDR3: CASRTRPNEKLFF. As DNA, the CDR3 is TGTGCTAGTCGGACAAGACCTAATGAAAAACTGTTTTTT.

The rearrangement joins TRBV27 to TRBJ1-2, with no clear D. V lost 5 bases and J 13 bases, leaving 11 bases between the germline ends. CDR1 and CDR2 from the germline V gene are MNHEY and SMNVEV (reference sequence). This CDR3 is built from 10 residues. The CDR3 coding sequence is TGTGCCAGCAGTCTGTATCCTTTCACCTTC. Protein sequence: CASSLYPFTF.

For this clone: Within the sample, other DNA sequences also encode this same CDR3. This chain links TRBV12-3 or TRBV12-4 with TRBJ1-1; D gene unclear. The CDR3 contains 13 residues. Trimming took 2 bases from V and 7 from J, leaving 11 bases between them. The CDR3 nucleotides read TGTGCCAGCAGTTTAAGTCCACGGGGTGAAGCTTTCTTT. Its translation is CASSLSPRGEAFF.

This clone appeared a few times. The chain joins TRBV5-1 to TRBJ1-6; 8 bases are shared with TRBD1. CDR1 is SGHRS and CDR2 is YFSETQ in the germline V gene. V was pared by 0 bases and J by 9 bases, with 5 bases of the junction left unmatched. The CDR3 sequence is 15 residues long. CDR3 protein: CASSLAGRGRSPLHF. The CDR3 nucleotides are TGCGCCAGCAGCTTGGCCGGCAGGGGGCGTTCACCCCTCCACTTT.

The genes are TRBV11-1 and TRBJ2-1; D might be TRBD1 (6 bases). Per the germline V gene, CDR1 is SGHAT and CDR2 is FQDESV (reference sequence). V lost 3 bases, J lost 8 bases, and 11 bases lay in between. The CDR3 is made up of 13 amino acids. CDR3 nucleotides: TGTGCCAGCAGCTTGTGGGGGCGGGATGAGCAGTTCTTC. This codes for CASSLWGRDEQFF.